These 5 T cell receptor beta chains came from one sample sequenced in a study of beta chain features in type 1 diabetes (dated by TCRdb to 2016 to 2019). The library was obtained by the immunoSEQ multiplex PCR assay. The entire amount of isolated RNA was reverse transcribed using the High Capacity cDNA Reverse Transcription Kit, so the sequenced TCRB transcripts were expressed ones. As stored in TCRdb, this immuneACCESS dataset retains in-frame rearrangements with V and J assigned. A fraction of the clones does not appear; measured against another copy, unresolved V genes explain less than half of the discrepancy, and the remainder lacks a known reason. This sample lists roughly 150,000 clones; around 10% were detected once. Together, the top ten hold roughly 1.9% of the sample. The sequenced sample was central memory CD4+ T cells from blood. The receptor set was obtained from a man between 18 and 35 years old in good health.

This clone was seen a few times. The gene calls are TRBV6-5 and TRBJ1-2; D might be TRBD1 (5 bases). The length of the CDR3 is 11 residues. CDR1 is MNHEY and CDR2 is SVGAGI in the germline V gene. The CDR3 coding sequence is TGTGCTGCAGGGATCAACTATGGCTACACCTTC. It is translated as CAAGINYGYTF.

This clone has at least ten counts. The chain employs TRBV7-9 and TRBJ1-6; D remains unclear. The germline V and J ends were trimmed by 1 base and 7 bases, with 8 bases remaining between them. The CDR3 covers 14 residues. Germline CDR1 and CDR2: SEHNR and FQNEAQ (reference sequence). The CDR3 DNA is TGTGCCAGCAGCTTAGGTGAATCGAATTCACCCCTCCACTTT. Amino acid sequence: CASSLGESNSPLHF.

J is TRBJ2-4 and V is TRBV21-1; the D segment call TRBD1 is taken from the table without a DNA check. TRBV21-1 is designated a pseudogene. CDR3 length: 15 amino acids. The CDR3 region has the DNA TGTGCCAGCAGCCGACTCCGGGACAGATGGGACATTCAGTACTTC. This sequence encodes CASSRLRDRWDIQYF.

The CDR3 bases are TGCGCCAGCAGCTTGGGGACAGGGGTAACTGAAGCTTTCTTT. Translated, it gives CASSLGTGVTEAFF. The V gene is TRBV5-1, the J gene TRBJ1-1; 9 bases are shared with TRBD1. Germline-derived CDR1 and CDR2 are SGHRS and YFSETQ. Unmatched junction bases numbered 2, after V lost 0 bases and J lost 5 bases. This CDR3 spans 14 amino acids.

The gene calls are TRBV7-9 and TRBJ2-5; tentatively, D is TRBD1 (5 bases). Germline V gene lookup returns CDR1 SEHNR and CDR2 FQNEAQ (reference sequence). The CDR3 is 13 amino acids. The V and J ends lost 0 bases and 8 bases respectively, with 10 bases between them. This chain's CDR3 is CASSLADTGTQYF. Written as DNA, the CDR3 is TGTGCCAGCAGCTTAGCGGACACCGGAACCCAGTACTTC.